The clone carrying this TCR beta chain was seen more than once but under ten times. Its target is not known. The CDR3 loop spans 12 amino acids. V was trimmed by 4 bases and J by 8 bases, leaving 12 bases between them. Germline loops: CDR1 SGHRS, CDR2 YFSETQ. This record comes from a study of cytomegalovirus exposure and HLA in healthy donors. The primer mix had 60 Vbeta and 13 Jbeta primers. Clones were sequenced by immunoSEQ multiplex PCR, and TCRdb holds only the in-frame ones, with some missing. The sample includes 97,000 or so clones, around a tenth of them seen just once. Whole-study findings and limits: Information on immune exposure was restricted to one variable (CMV serostatus). As a later analysis showed, a missense DCLRE1C variant was linked to trimming of TCR beta V- and J-genes.

What was sequenced was PBMCs. The source of this sequence is a man aged 50-60 years in good health and CMV-seropositive. The chain has TRBV5-1 and TRBJ1-2; D remains unclear. The CDR3: CASSSQKEGYTF. CDR3 nucleotides: TGCGCCAGCAGCAGCCAGAAGGAGGGCTACACCTTC.